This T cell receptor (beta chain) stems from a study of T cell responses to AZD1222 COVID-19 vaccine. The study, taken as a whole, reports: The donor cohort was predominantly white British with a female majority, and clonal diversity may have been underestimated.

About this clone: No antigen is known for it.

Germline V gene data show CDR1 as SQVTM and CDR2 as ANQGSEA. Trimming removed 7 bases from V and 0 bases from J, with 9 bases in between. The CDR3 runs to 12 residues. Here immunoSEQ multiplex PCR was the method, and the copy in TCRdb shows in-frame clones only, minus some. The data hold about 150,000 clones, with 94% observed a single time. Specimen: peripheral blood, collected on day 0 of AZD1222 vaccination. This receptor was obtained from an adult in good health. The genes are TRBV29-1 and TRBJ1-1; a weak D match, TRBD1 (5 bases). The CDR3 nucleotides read TGCAGCGGTGGGGGGATGAACACTGAAGCTTTCTTT. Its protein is CSGGGMNTEAFF.